This T cell receptor (beta chain) came from a study of early stage breast cancer tumors. General observations from the study: Enriched TCRB sequences shared across patients were mostly commonly generated sequences.

A note on this clone: What it binds is unknown.

This CDR3 spans 17 amino acids. Germline V lookup: CDR1 KGHSH, CDR2 LQKENI. V was trimmed by 0 bases and J by 12 bases, leaving 21 bases between them. The assay was immunoSEQ multiplex PCR, and TCRdb's table has in-frame clones only and misses some. Of approximately 14,000 clones listed, roughly 84% are singletons. The chain has TRBV18 and TRBJ2-6, with D unresolved. The sequence came from a person in their thirties with breast cancer. Sequencing was done on a sample of normal breast tissue next to the tumor. This CDR3 reads CASSPPFWDPTTSVLTF. The CDR3 DNA reads TGTGCCAGCTCACCACCGTTTTGGGATCCGACCACCTCCGTCCTGACTTTC. Variable domain in full (rest from reference TRBV18 and TRBJ2-6): NAGVMQNPRHLVRRRGQEARLRCSPMKGHSHVYWYRQLPEEGLKFMVYLQKENIIDESGMPKERFSAEFPKEGPSILRIQQVVRGDSAAYFCASSPPFWDPTTSVLTFGAGSRLTVL.